This T cell receptor beta chain was captured in a study of graft-versus-host responses after intestinal transplantation. General study points: Where graft-donor T cell macrochimerism was present, patients had high graft-versus-host to host-versus-graft clonal ratios in allografts.

This CDR3 has 15 amino acids. Per the germline V gene, CDR1 is GTSNPN and CDR2 is SVGIG (reference sequence). Trimming removed 1 base from V and 4 bases from J, with 14 bases in between. Sequencing was performed with immunoSEQ multiplex PCR; in TCRdb, only in-frame clones are kept and a portion is missing. The sample has around 20,000 clones, nearly 90% seen once. Concerning this clone itself: Its cognate antigen is unknown.

The chain recombines TRBV30 with TRBJ1-3; D is perhaps TRBD1 (5 bases). The receptor was isolated from a human patient who received an intestinal transplant, so some T cells may come from the graft donor. This specimen was PBMCs, taken 65 to 70 days after intestinal transplantation. The CDR3 region has the DNA TGTGCCTGGAGTGAGGACACGACTCTGGGAAACACCATATATTTT. It codes for CAWSEDTTLGNTIYF.